These 25 T cell receptor beta chains were sequenced from one sample in a study of blood T cell repertoires in COVID-19. Profiling relied on immunoSEQ multiplex PCR, and the TCRdb table lists in-frame clones only, not all of them. The sample has approximately 120,000 clones; roughly nine tenths are singletons. Source material: peripheral blood. These receptors all stem from a man aged 50-59 years with COVID-19, enrolled during active disease.

The chain joins TRBV7-2 to TRBJ2-2, with a tentative D call TRBD2 (6 bases). The germline CDR1 and CDR2 sequences are SGHTA and FQGNSA. V lost 1 base and J 1 base, leaving 19 bases between the germline ends. This CDR3 has 19 residues. CDR3 amino acids: CASSLVFAGSGLNTGELFF. DNA for the CDR3: TGTGCCAGCAGCTTAGTCTTTGCGGGATCGGGGCTGAACACCGGGGAGCTGTTTTTT.

J is TRBJ2-2 and V is TRBV6-5; tentative D call: TRBD1 (7 bases). V dropped 7 bases and J dropped 2 bases, with 11 bases sitting between them. This CDR3 has 14 residues. Germline CDR1 MNHEY, CDR2 SVGAGI. The CDR3 spells CASNRGGNTGELFF. In nucleotides, the CDR3 is TGTGCCAGCAACAGGGGAGGTAACACCGGGGAGCTGTTTTTT.

V usage is TRBV7-9 and J usage is TRBJ2-2, with 7 bases matching TRBD1. V shed 0 bases and J 3 bases; nucleotides not matched to a gene: 4. Germline values: CDR1 SEHNR, CDR2 FQNEAQ (reference sequence). CDR3 length: 16 residues. CDR3 sequence: CASSLARGGHTGELFF. CDR3 sequence (DNA): TGTGCCAGCAGCTTAGCCAGAGGGGGCCACACCGGGGAGCTGTTTTTT.

This chain uses TRBV5-1 with TRBJ2-3; D ambiguous. Germline V gives CDR1 SGHRS, CDR2 YFSETQ. V was clipped by 0 bases and J by 0 bases, with 5 bases between them. This CDR3 is built from 14 residues. CDR3 loop: CASSLAQSTDTQYF. The CDR3 bases are TGCGCCAGCAGCTTGGCCCAAAGCACAGATACGCAGTATTTT.

The chain recombines TRBV12-3 or TRBV12-4 with TRBJ1-5, with 8 bases matching TRBD1. There are 13 residues in the CDR3. The ends lost 8 bases at V and 6 bases at J; junction bases unmatched: 6. The CDR3 DNA reads as TGTGCCAGCTTGGGACAGGTCGGTCAGCCCCAGCATTTT. It yields the protein CASLGQVGQPQHF.

This clone is a singleton in its sample. This sequence joins TRBV5-1 and TRBJ2-6; D is unclear. The CDR3 is 17 amino acids. With 0 bases removed from V and 2 bases from J, the gap between germline ends came to 12 bases. In germline, CDR1 is SGHRS, CDR2 YFSETQ. The CDR3 is CASSLGATIAGANVLTF. CDR3 bases: TGCGCCAGCAGCTTGGGGGCGACAATAGCTGGGGCCAACGTCCTGACTTTC.

The chain recombines TRBV6-5 with TRBJ2-5, with TRBD1 matching 8 bases. The CDR3 length is 14 residues. CDR1 and CDR2 (germline): MNHEY, SVGAGI. With V trimmed by 5 bases and J by 6 bases, 8 bases remained unmatched. CDR3 sequence reads: CASSIGTGGQTQYF. The CDR3 nucleotides are TGTGCCAGCAGTATAGGGACAGGTGGACAGACCCAGTACTTC.

This chain connects TRBV6-4 to TRBJ2-1, with TRBD2 matching 13 bases. Germline V gene sequence: CDR1 MRHNA, CDR2 SNTAGT. V dropped 5 bases and J dropped 7; count of bases not matched to a gene: 5. CDR3 length: 15 amino acids. The CDR3 bases are TGTGCCAGCAGTCCACTAGCGGGAGGGGGGAATGAGCAGTTCTTC. Protein product: CASSPLAGGGNEQFF.

This clone was recorded only once. The rearrangement links TRBV27 to TRBJ2-7; TRBD2 matches at 10 bases. This CDR3 contains 13 residues. V was clipped by 2 bases and J by 6 bases; unmatched bases: 1. Germline V CDR1 and CDR2: MNHEY, SMNVEV (reference sequence). The CDR3 nucleotides are TGTGCCAGCAGTTTAAGGACTAGCGGCGAGCAGTACTTC. The encoded protein is CASSLRTSGEQYF.

The chain's CDR3 is CASSVAGLLTDTQYF. CDR3 DNA sequence: TGTGCCAGCAGCGTAGCGGGACTCCTAACAGATACGCAGTATTTT. The chain carries TRBV9 and TRBJ2-3; D is possibly TRBD2 (6 bases). Trimming stripped 0 bases from V and 3 bases from J, with 11 bases between. This CDR3 region has 15 residues. CDR1 and CDR2 from the germline V gene are SGDLS and YYNGEE.

J is TRBJ2-5 and V is TRBV5-1; TRBD2 agrees at 7 bases. The V gene end was trimmed by 0 bases and the J gene end by 5 bases; junction bases not matched to a gene: 13. Germline lookup yields CDR1 SGHRS and CDR2 YFSETQ. This CDR3 has 17 residues. The CDR3, as DNA: TGCGCCAGCAGCTTGGAGGGGCGGGAGTCGTCGGGGGAGACCCAGTACTTC. It encodes CASSLEGRESSGETQYF. The whole variable domain, filled in from reference TRBV5-1 and TRBJ2-5, reads KAGVTQTPRYLIKTRGQQVTLSCSPISGHRSVSWYQQTPGQGLQFLFEYFSETQRNKGNFPGRFSGRQFSNSRSEMNVSTLELGDSALYLCASSLEGRESSGETQYFGPGTRLLVL.

The count of this clone is one. The chain uses TRBV18 and TRBJ2-7; no reliable D call. The CDR3 has 15 residues. Germline V gene lookup returns CDR1 KGHSH and CDR2 LQKENI. V shed 4 bases and J shed 1 base, with 14 bases lying between them. CDR3 amino acids: CASSREPYPSYEQYV. CDR3 DNA sequence: TGTGCCAGCTCACGAGAGCCGTACCCTTCCTACGAGCAGTACGTC.

The V and J genes are TRBV18 and TRBJ2-7; TRBD2 might be the D (5 bases). Trimming shortened V by 5 bases and J by 2 bases, and 10 bases separated the two germline ends. Germline V CDR1 and CDR2: KGHSH, LQKENI. The length of the CDR3 is 13 residues. CDR3 sequence: CASSRAAAYEQYF. DNA of the CDR3: TGTGCCAGCTCAAGAGCGGCTGCCTACGAGCAGTACTTC.

V is TRBV2 and J is TRBJ2-7; maybe TRBD2 (6 bases). From germline, CDR1 is SNHLY and CDR2 FYNNEI. V was cut by 6 bases and J by 3 bases, with 9 bases left in between. The CDR3 contains 12 residues. DNA for the CDR3: TGTGCCAGCAGGGGGGACTTCTACGAGCAGTACTTC. Its translation: CASRGDFYEQYF.

The chain recombines TRBV7-2 with TRBJ2-3, with 7 bases aligning to TRBD1. The CDR3 is 15 amino acids. Germline CDR1 and CDR2: SGHTA and FQGNSA. Losses at the gene ends were 7 bases for V and 4 bases for J; bases not matched to a gene: 11. CDR3 region: CASTSPGQAADTQYF. CDR3 nucleotides: TGTGCCAGCACCTCACCCGGACAGGCCGCAGATACGCAGTATTTT. The full variable domain, its missing parts supplied by reference TRBV7-2 and TRBJ2-3, is GAGVSQSPSNKVTEKGKDVELRCDPISGHTALYWYRQSLGQGLEFLIYFQGNSAPDKSGLPSDRFSAERTGGSVSTLTIQRTQQEDSAVYLCASTSPGQAADTQYFGPGTRLTVL.

The chain employs TRBV5-4 and TRBJ2-1; D perhaps matches TRBD2 (5 bases). The germline V gene encodes CDR1 SGHNT and CDR2 YYREEE (reference sequence). This CDR3 region has 13 residues. V lost 0 bases, J lost 8 bases, and 9 bases lay in between. In nucleotides, the CDR3 is TGTGCCAGCAGCTTGGCGGCGAGGGATGAGCAGTTCTTC. This translates into CASSLAARDEQFF.

The chain is built from TRBV2 and TRBJ1-1; tentative D call: TRBD1 (5 bases). The germline V gene encodes CDR1 SNHLY and CDR2 FYNNEI. This CDR3 is 15 amino acids long. Trimming cost V 3 bases and J 3 bases, with 14 bases left between them. This chain's CDR3 is CASSESSRADTEAFF. DNA of the CDR3: TGTGCCAGCAGTGAGTCCTCCAGGGCGGACACTGAAGCTTTCTTT.

The chain carries TRBV7-2 and TRBJ1-5; 8 bases align to TRBD1. The CDR3 contains 15 residues. Germline lookup yields CDR1 SGHTA and CDR2 FQGNSA. With 5 bases clipped from V and 2 bases from J, the junction kept 5 bases outside the gene matches. The CDR3 region is CASSPGTGGNQPQHF. The CDR3, as DNA: TGTGCCAGCAGCCCTGGGACAGGCGGCAATCAGCCCCAGCATTTT. Full variable domain (remainder filled in from reference TRBV7-2 and TRBJ1-5): GAGVSQSPSNKVTEKGKDVELRCDPISGHTALYWYRQSLGQGLEFLIYFQGNSAPDKSGLPSDRFSAERTGGSVSTLTIQRTQQEDSAVYLCASSPGTGGNQPQHFGDGTRLSIL.

V is TRBV10-3 and J is TRBJ2-5, with 11 nucleotides matching TRBD2. The CDR3 consists of 19 residues. The germline gives CDR1 ENHRY, CDR2 SYGVKD. After removal of 3 bases from V and 2 bases from J, the junction contained 14 bases not matched to a gene. CDR3 in amino acids: CAISDSELAGVGMQETQYF. The DNA for the CDR3 is TGTGCCATCAGTGACTCAGAACTAGCGGGAGTGGGGATGCAAGAGACCCAGTACTTC.

This clone was counted between two and nine times. CDR3 amino acids: CASSLFGSGSGELFF. CDR3 nucleotide sequence: TGTGCCAGCAGCTTATTCGGGAGCGGGTCCGGGGAGCTGTTTTTT. The genes are TRBV13 and TRBJ2-2, with D possibly TRBD2 on 6 matching bases. Trimming pared 2 bases from V and 6 bases from J, leaving 13 bases between. The CDR3 spans 15 residues. Germline lookup yields CDR1 PRHDT and CDR2 FYEKMQ (reference sequence).

CDR3 nucleotide sequence: TGCAGCGTTCGAACGGGAACAGGGGGCTCACCCCTCCACTTT. Its protein product is CSVRTGTGGSPLHF. The chain recombines TRBV29-1 with TRBJ1-6; TRBD1 matches at 9 bases. This CDR3 has 14 amino acids. In germline, CDR1 is SQVTM, CDR2 ANQGSEA. The V segment lost 5 bases and the J segment 10 bases; nucleotides outside the gene matches: 9.

The gene calls are TRBV7-6 and TRBJ2-7; 7 bases fit TRBD1. The CDR3 sequence is 15 residues long. Germline CDR1 is SGHVS and CDR2 is FNYEAQ. Trimming took 5 bases from V and 3 from J; bases not matched to a gene: 10. The CDR3 DNA reads TGTGCCAGCAGCCCCTCGACCCAGGGGGACTACGAGCAGTACTTC. Its protein is CASSPSTQGDYEQYF.

V and J are TRBV7-3 and TRBJ2-2, with 11 nucleotides matching TRBD2. CDR1 and CDR2 from the germline V gene are SGHTA and FQGTGA. The CDR3 is 16 residues long. Trimming took 5 bases from V and 8 from J; bases not matched to a gene: 10. CDR3 in DNA: TGTGCCAGCAGCCCGACATTAGCGGGAGGGGCGGGGGAGCTGTTTTTT. Its translation is CASSPTLAGGAGELFF.

V usage is TRBV6-6 and J usage is TRBJ2-1; D is ambiguous. Germline loops: CDR1 MNHNY, CDR2 SVGAGI (reference sequence). The CDR3 spans 14 residues. Trimming took off 5 bases at V and 9 bases at J, with 17 bases between the two ends. The CDR3 region has the DNA TGTGCCAGCAGTCAACGGCCGCTAGATAGTGAGCAGTTCTTC. It encodes CASSQRPLDSEQFF.

The chain has TRBV15 and TRBJ2-7; the D gene is possibly TRBD1 (5 bases). Germline V lookup: CDR1 LNHNV, CDR2 YYDKDF (reference sequence). V was shortened by 0 bases and J by 3 bases, with 9 bases between the two germline ends. The CDR3 contains 14 residues. CDR3 sequence reads: CATSRDKGDYEQYF. Here the CDR3 DNA reads TGTGCCACCAGCAGAGATAAAGGGGACTACGAGCAGTACTTC.